The 32 T cell receptor beta chains reported below all come from one sample, sequenced in a study of monozygotic twins with inflammatory bowel disease. TCRdb re-analyzed the 5' RACE reads; it lists each CDR3 protein once, without DNA. This listing includes a few hundred thousand distinct CDR3 sequences. Sequencing used blood. These TCRs come from a human donor with ulcerative colitis or Crohn's disease, or a healthy co-twin of an affected twin (not recorded which).

J is TRBJ2-4 and V is TRBV27; lacking DNA, the TRBD1 call made by TCRdb goes unchecked. Per germline, CDR1 MNHEY and CDR2 SMNVEV (reference sequence). The CDR3 spans 13 residues. The CDR3 is CASSFQGENIQYF.

This chain connects TRBV9 to TRBJ2-1; checking the TCRdb D call of TRBD2 is not possible without DNA. Germline CDR1 and CDR2: SGDLS and YYNGEE. The CDR3 loop spans 12 amino acids. CDR3 region: CASSVERNEQFF.

The V gene is TRBV12-3 or TRBV12-4, the J gene TRBJ1-1; the TCRdb D gene call, TRBD1, has no DNA to confirm it. The CDR3 is 13 amino acids. This CDR3 reads CASSFGPVTEAFF.

The chain has TRBV5-5 and TRBJ2-5; with no DNA, the TCRdb D assignment of TRBD1 cannot be verified. The V gene's germline CDR1 is SGHKS and CDR2 YYEKEE (reference sequence). The CDR3 is made up of 14 amino acids. This CDR3 is CASSLGARDETQYF.

This sequence joins TRBV7-2 and TRBJ2-1. There are 15 residues in the CDR3. Germline lookup yields CDR1 SGHTA and CDR2 FQGNSA. The CDR3 loop is CASSLDPASYNEQFF.

The CDR3 is CASSRTGGGETQYF. The J gene is TRBJ2-5, the V gene TRBV4-1; TCRdb designates TRBD1, a call that cannot be tested without DNA. CDR1 and CDR2 (germline): MGHRA, YSYEKL. The CDR3 has 14 amino acids.

The chain joins TRBV7-9 to TRBJ2-3. Germline CDR1 is SEHNR and CDR2 is FQNEAQ (reference sequence). This CDR3 has 15 residues. The CDR3 protein is CASSLGTLPLGTQYF. The whole variable domain, filled in from reference TRBV7-9 and TRBJ2-3, reads DTGVSQNPRHKITKRGQNVTFRCDPISEHNRLYWYRQTLGQGPEFLTYFQNEAQLEKSRLLSDRFSAERPKGSFSTLEIQRTEQGDSAMYLCASSLGTLPLGTQYFGPGTRLTVL.

This chain uses TRBV20-1 with TRBJ2-7; TCRdb calls TRBD1, which cannot be checked without DNA. CDR3 length equals 13 residues. The germline V gene has CDR1 DFQATT and CDR2 SNEGSKA (reference sequence). The CDR3 sequence: CSARTGGSYEQYF.

CDR3 amino acids: CASRVGSTYEQYF. The V gene is TRBV2, the J gene TRBJ2-7. This CDR3 region has 13 residues. Looked up from germline, CDR1 is SNHLY and CDR2 is FYNNEI.

The chain uses TRBV6-5 and TRBJ2-5; TCRdb selects TRBD2, and the lack of DNA leaves this call unchecked. Germline values: CDR1 MNHEY, CDR2 SVGAGI. The CDR3 has 14 amino acids. CDR3 sequence reads: CASKLTGTSGTQYF.

The chain recombines TRBV20-1 with TRBJ2-5; TCRdb's assignment of TRBD2 cannot be checked, as there is no DNA. CDR1 and CDR2 (germline): DFQATT, SNEGSKA (reference sequence). This CDR3 has 15 amino acids. CDR3 in amino acids: CSAATSGGFQETQYF.

The chain couples TRBV10-3 to TRBJ2-2; there is no DNA to check the TCRdb D call of TRBD2. Germline CDR1 is ENHRY and CDR2 is SYGVKD. The CDR3 extends over 17 amino acids. The CDR3 is CAISATSRAASTGELFF.

V usage is TRBV29-1 and J usage is TRBJ2-7. Germline assignment: CDR1 SQVTM and CDR2 ANQGSEA. This CDR3 is 13 amino acids long. The CDR3 here is CSVEDPGYYEQYF.

This rearrangement joins TRBV5-1 to TRBJ1-5. CDR1 is SGHRS, CDR2 YFSETQ, per germline. This CDR3 is 13 amino acids long. The CDR3: CASSLVATGPQHF. Drawing the rest from reference TRBV5-1 and TRBJ1-5, the complete variable domain is KAGVTQTPRYLIKTRGQQVTLSCSPISGHRSVSWYQQTPGQGLQFLFEYFSETQRNKGNFPGRFSGRQFSNSRSEMNVSTLELGDSALYLCASSLVATGPQHFGDGTRLSIL.

V usage is TRBV7-9 and J usage is TRBJ1-1; TCRdb indicates TRBD1, and absent DNA this call remains unverified. CDR3 length: 13 residues. Germline V CDR1 and CDR2: SEHNR, FQNEAQ (reference sequence). CDR3 region: CASRVQGDTEAFF.

The rearrangement uses TRBV5-1 and TRBJ1-4. The germline V gene has CDR1 SGHRS and CDR2 YFSETQ. This CDR3 has 14 residues. This CDR3 reads CASSPRDSNEKLFF.

The V and J genes are TRBV20-1 and TRBJ2-7; as DNA is missing, the TRBD1 call by TCRdb cannot be tested. Per germline, CDR1 DFQATT and CDR2 SNEGSKA (reference sequence). CDR3 length: 13 residues. Here the CDR3 reads CSATPGATYEQYF.

The CDR3 loop reads CASTSGPAQGLELNTEAFF. The rearrangement links TRBV6-4 to TRBJ1-1; TCRdb lists TRBD1, though no DNA is available to test this call. This CDR3 contains 19 residues. Looked up from germline, CDR1 is MRHNA and CDR2 is SNTAGT.

J is TRBJ1-6 and V is TRBV20-1; TCRdb calls TRBD1, which cannot be checked without DNA. This CDR3 is built from 13 residues. The germline CDR1 and CDR2 sequences are DFQATT and SNEGSKA (reference sequence). CDR3 protein: CSARPSGNSPLHF.

The chain employs TRBV6-1 and TRBJ1-1; with no DNA, the TCRdb D assignment of TRBD1 cannot be verified. The CDR3 has 15 residues. Germline CDR1 is MNHNS and CDR2 is SASEGT. The CDR3 spells CASTPSGGADTEAFF.

The V and J genes are TRBV5-1 and TRBJ2-4; TCRdb indicates TRBD1, and absent DNA this call remains unverified. The CDR3 spans 18 residues. CDR1 SGHRS and CDR2 YFSETQ come from the germline V gene. This CDR3 is CASSSGWTGSEAKNIQYF.

The rearrangement links TRBV12-3 or TRBV12-4 to TRBJ2-1; TCRdb's assignment of TRBD1 cannot be checked, as there is no DNA. This CDR3 comprises 14 residues. CDR3 loop: CASSLDRGINEQFF.

J is TRBJ1-2 and V is TRBV7-9. Per the germline V gene, CDR1 is SEHNR and CDR2 is FQNEAQ (reference sequence). The CDR3 covers 12 residues. The CDR3 reads CASSSQTGGYTF.

The rearrangement links TRBV6-5 to TRBJ2-5; TCRdb's assignment of TRBD1 cannot be checked, as there is no DNA. CDR3 length equals 13 residues. Germline CDR1 reads MNHEY; CDR2 reads SVGAGI. CDR3 protein: CASKGGGWETQYF.

V and J are TRBV7-2 and TRBJ2-1; checking the TCRdb D call of TRBD2 is not possible without DNA. This CDR3 comprises 14 residues. Germline V gene sequence: CDR1 SGHTA, CDR2 FQGNSA. The CDR3 protein is CASSPPGLAVEQFF.

This chain joins TRBV6-5 and TRBJ2-3. CDR3 length: 16 amino acids. Germline-derived CDR1 and CDR2 are MNHEY and SVGAGI. CDR3 in amino acids: CASSYSCRTSTDTQYF.

J is TRBJ2-2 and V is TRBV11-2; lacking DNA, the TRBD1 call made by TCRdb goes unchecked. Germline values: CDR1 SGHAT, CDR2 FQNNGV. The CDR3 sequence is 15 residues long. This chain's CDR3 is CASSLRDRGIGELFF. The whole variable domain, filled in from reference TRBV11-2 and TRBJ2-2, reads EAGVAQSPRYKIIEKRQSVAFWCNPISGHATLYWYQQILGQGPKLLIQFQNNGVVDDSQLPKDRFSAERLKGVDSTLKIQPAKLEDSAVYLCASSLRDRGIGELFFGEGSRLTVL.

V usage is TRBV6-4 and J usage is TRBJ2-3; TCRdb gives TRBD1 as the D gene, but with no DNA this cannot be confirmed. This CDR3 comprises 13 residues. Germline V CDR1 and CDR2: MRHNA, SNTAGT. The CDR3: CATSRRATDTQYF.

The chain carries TRBV5-1 and TRBJ2-7; there is no DNA to check the TCRdb D call of TRBD1. Germline assignment: CDR1 SGHRS and CDR2 YFSETQ. The CDR3 is 15 amino acids. CDR3: CASSSGTGEVDEQYF.

The rearrangement joins TRBV5-1 to TRBJ1-2. Germline loops: CDR1 SGHRS, CDR2 YFSETQ. The CDR3 is 14 residues long. The CDR3 protein is CASSFGVSGGGYTF.

The genes are TRBV27 and TRBJ1-1; the D call from TCRdb, TRBD1, cannot be confirmed without DNA. Germline V gene data show CDR1 as MNHEY and CDR2 as SMNVEV (reference sequence). CDR3 length: 19 amino acids. The chain's CDR3 is CASNPSFGAGAPKSTEAFF.

This chain joins TRBV7-9 and TRBJ1-2; TCRdb's D call, TRBD1, is unchecked because there is no DNA. The CDR3 sequence is 14 residues long. In germline, CDR1 is SEHNR, CDR2 FQNEAQ (reference sequence). This chain's CDR3 is CASSLGVSDGGYTF.